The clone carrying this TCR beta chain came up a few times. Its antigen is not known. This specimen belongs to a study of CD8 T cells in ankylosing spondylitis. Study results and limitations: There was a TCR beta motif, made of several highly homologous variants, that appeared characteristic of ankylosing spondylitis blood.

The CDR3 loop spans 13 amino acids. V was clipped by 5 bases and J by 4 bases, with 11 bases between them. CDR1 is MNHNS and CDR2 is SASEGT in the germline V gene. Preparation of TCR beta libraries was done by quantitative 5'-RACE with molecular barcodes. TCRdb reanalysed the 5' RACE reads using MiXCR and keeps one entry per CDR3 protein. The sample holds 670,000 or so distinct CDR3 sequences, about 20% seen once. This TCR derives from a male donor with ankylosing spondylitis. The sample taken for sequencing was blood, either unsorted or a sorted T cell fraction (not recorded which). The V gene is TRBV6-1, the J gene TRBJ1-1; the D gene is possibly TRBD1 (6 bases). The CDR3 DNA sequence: TGTGCCAGCAGTCCAGGGGACGGCACTGAAGCTTTCTTT. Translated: CASSPGDGTEAFF.